Reported below is one T cell receptor (beta chain). These data originate in a study of blood T cell repertoires in COVID-19. About the study: Sample material is recorded as cDNA or gDNA derived from T cells, B-cell-depleted T cells, or PBMCs.

Some clones are missing from TCRdb's copy, which holds only in-frame ones; the method was immunoSEQ multiplex PCR. The table has roughly 150,000 clones, around 86% seen once; the top ten hold just over 2.5%. The V gene's germline CDR1 is LNHNV and CDR2 YYDKDF (reference sequence). CDR3 length: 13 residues. With 8 bases removed from V and 5 bases from J, the gap between germline ends came to 12 bases. This receptor was taken from an elderly woman with COVID-19, enrolled during active disease. The chain combines TRBV15 with TRBJ1-4; TRBD1 is a possible D gene (6 bases). Material: peripheral blood. CDR3 nucleotide sequence: TGTGCCACCTCGGGACAAACAAATGAAAAACTGTTTTTT. It translates to CATSGQTNEKLFF.